This note documents a single T cell receptor (beta chain) sequence. Its antigen remains unidentified. This sample was included in a study of Tregs in tolerant kidney transplant recipients. Study-level findings and limits: No direct test of biological reproducibility was done here. The small number of patients limits these findings pending further validation. Expanding Tregs on activated donor B cells appeared to best identify donor-specific TCRbeta clones.

Thawed PBMCs were FACS-sorted into unstimulated CD4+CD25+CD127- regulatory T cells, CD4+CD25- non-regulatory cells, CD4 and CD8 cells. V was clipped by 0 bases and J by 4 bases; unmatched bases: 3. The CDR3 contains 14 residues. Germline CDR1 and CDR2: SGDLS and YYNGEE. TCRdb's copy holds only in-frame clones and misses some; the assay was immunoSEQ multiplex PCR. The repertoire holds about 240,000 clones, with around 81% as singletons. What was sequenced was CD4+ T cells from blood. This TCR was recovered from a human donor in good health. This sequence joins TRBV9 and TRBJ2-5, with 7 bases matching TRBD2. The CDR3 spells CASSVESGGETQYF. DNA of the CDR3: TGTGCCAGCAGCGTAGAGTCGGGGGGAGAGACCCAGTACTTC. Together with reference TRBV9 and TRBJ2-5, the CDR3 gives the full variable domain: DSGVTQTPKHLITATGQRVTLRCSPRSGDLSVYWYQQSLDQGLQFLIQYYNGEERAKGNILERFSAQQFPDLHSELNLSSLELGDSALYFCASSVESGGETQYFGPGTRLLVL.